The rows below give T cell receptor beta chains drawn from one sample of a study of cytomegalovirus exposure and HLA in healthy donors. TCRdb's table, derived via immunoSEQ multiplex PCR, lists solely in-frame clones and lacks some. Among 150,000 to 200,000 clones listed, about 81% were seen once. Source material: PBMCs. These TCRs come from a woman in her twenties or thirties in good health and CMV-seronegative. Both conserved end residues are part of each CDR3. The order of the fields is J gene, V gene, clone size, D gene, CDR3 protein, CDR3 DNA. The D gene is left open where the match is weak. Clone size is not always given. Where it is, it says once, few, many or a class for expanded clones.

J gene: TRBJ1-1; V gene: TRBV7-8; clone size: -; D gene: TRBD1; CDR3 protein: CASSPRTGRTEAFF; CDR3 DNA: TGTGCCAGCAGCCCTCGGACAGGGCGGACTGAAGCTTTCTTT
J gene: TRBJ2-5; V gene: TRBV28; clone size: -; D gene: -; CDR3 protein: CASSLPYSSAQETQYF; CDR3 DNA: TGTGCCAGCAGTTTACCCTACTCCTCCGCCCAAGAGACCCAGTACTTC
J gene: TRBJ1-5; V gene: TRBV18; clone size: few; D gene: -; CDR3 protein: CASSPVLNQPQHF; CDR3 DNA: TGTGCCAGCTCACCAGTATTAAATCAGCCCCAGCATTTT
J gene: TRBJ2-5; V gene: TRBV11-2; clone size: -; D gene: -; CDR3 protein: CASNPGAGETQYF; CDR3 DNA: TGTGCCAGCAACCCCGGGGCGGGGGAGACCCAGTACTTC
J gene: TRBJ2-3; V gene: TRBV6-1; clone size: -; D gene: TRBD1; CDR3 protein: CASRAGTVVVDTQYF; CDR3 DNA: TGTGCCAGCAGGGCAGGGACAGTCGTCGTCGATACGCAGTATTTT
J gene: TRBJ1-4; V gene: TRBV7-2; clone size: few; D gene: -; CDR3 protein: CATREPQREKLFF; CDR3 DNA: TGTGCCACCAGGGAGCCTCAACGGGAAAAACTGTTTTTT
J gene: TRBJ2-1; V gene: TRBV30; clone size: -; D gene: -; CDR3 protein: CARSQDNLGSYNEQFF; CDR3 DNA: TGTGCCCGCAGCCAGGACAATTTAGGCTCCTACAATGAGCAGTTCTTC
J gene: TRBJ2-1; V gene: TRBV30; clone size: -; D gene: -; CDR3 protein: CALSTSSYNEQFF; CDR3 DNA: TGTGCCCTCTCTACTAGCTCCTACAATGAGCAGTTCTTC
J gene: TRBJ2-7; V gene: TRBV19; clone size: -; D gene: -; CDR3 protein: CASSISLAYEQYF; CDR3 DNA: TGTGCCAGTAGTATTTCACTAGCCTACGAGCAGTACTTC
J gene: TRBJ2-7; V gene: TRBV5-1; clone size: -; D gene: TRBD1; CDR3 protein: CASSLHAGGENEQYF; CDR3 DNA: TGCGCCAGCAGCTTGCACGCAGGGGGCGAAAACGAGCAGTACTTC
J gene: TRBJ2-1; V gene: TRBV5-5; clone size: -; D gene: TRBD2; CDR3 protein: CATQSGRAWDEQFF; CDR3 DNA: TGTGCCACCCAGTCAGGGAGGGCCTGGGATGAGCAGTTCTTC
J gene: TRBJ2-1; V gene: TRBV4-2; clone size: few; D gene: TRBD2; CDR3 protein: CASSQVSGSYNEQFF; CDR3 DNA: TGTGCCAGCAGCCAAGTTAGCGGGTCTTACAATGAGCAGTTCTTC
J gene: TRBJ2-2; V gene: TRBV19; clone size: -; D gene: -; CDR3 protein: CASRAQGNTGELFF; CDR3 DNA: TGTGCCAGTAGGGCTCAGGGTAACACCGGGGAGCTGTTTTTT
J gene: TRBJ1-3; V gene: TRBV4-1; clone size: -; D gene: -; CDR3 protein: CASSPRGGRAGNTIYF; CDR3 DNA: TGCGCCAGCAGCCCGCGAGGGGGAAGGGCTGGAAACACCATATATTTT
J gene: TRBJ2-1; V gene: TRBV2; clone size: -; D gene: -; CDR3 protein: CASSVQASSYNEQFF; CDR3 DNA: TGTGCCAGCAGTGTTCAGGCAAGCTCCTACAATGAGCAGTTCTTC
J gene: TRBJ1-1; V gene: TRBV28; clone size: -; D gene: -; CDR3 protein: CASSPPIRGEAFF; CDR3 DNA: TGTGCCAGCAGTCCGCCGATAAGGGGAGAAGCTTTCTTT
J gene: TRBJ2-5; V gene: TRBV18; clone size: -; D gene: -; CDR3 protein: CASSPRATQYF; CDR3 DNA: TGTGCCAGCTCCCCCCGCGCGACCCAGTACTTC
J gene: TRBJ2-7; V gene: TRBV18; clone size: -; D gene: TRBD1; CDR3 protein: CASSPGTGVSYEQYF; CDR3 DNA: TGTGCCAGCTCACCGGGGACAGGGGTTTCCTACGAGCAGTACTTC
J gene: TRBJ2-7; V gene: TRBV5-4; clone size: -; D gene: -; CDR3 protein: CASSLAAIPYEQYF; CDR3 DNA: TGTGCCAGCAGCCTGGCAGCGATCCCCTACGAGCAGTACTTC
J gene: TRBJ2-1; V gene: TRBV11-2; clone size: -; D gene: TRBD2; CDR3 protein: CASSPAGLAGYNEQFF; CDR3 DNA: TGTGCCAGCAGCCCTGCGGGACTAGCGGGGTACAATGAGCAGTTCTTC
J gene: TRBJ2-7; V gene: TRBV13; clone size: few; D gene: TRBD1; CDR3 protein: CASSQTGRGYEQYF; CDR3 DNA: TGTGCCAGCAGCCAGACAGGGCGAGGATACGAGCAGTACTTC
J gene: TRBJ1-6; V gene: TRBV28; clone size: -; D gene: -; CDR3 protein: CASNLRGGYNSPLHF; CDR3 DNA: TGTGCCAGCAACCTTCGGGGGGGCTATAATTCACCCCTCCACTTT
J gene: TRBJ2-5; V gene: TRBV30; clone size: -; D gene: -; CDR3 protein: CAWSASWLQETQYF; CDR3 DNA: TGTGCCTGGAGTGCTTCCTGGCTCCAAGAGACCCAGTACTTC
J gene: TRBJ1-5; V gene: TRBV11-3; clone size: -; D gene: -; CDR3 protein: CASSLDPLQPQHF; CDR3 DNA: TGTGCCAGCAGCTTAGATCCGTTGCAGCCCCAGCATTTT
J gene: TRBJ2-2; V gene: TRBV6-4; clone size: -; D gene: TRBD2; CDR3 protein: CASSDSWEGPGELFF; CDR3 DNA: TGTGCCAGCAGTGACAGCTGGGAGGGGCCCGGGGAGCTGTTTTTT
J gene: TRBJ2-7; V gene: TRBV19; clone size: -; D gene: -; CDR3 protein: CASANRLPGEQYF; CDR3 DNA: TGTGCCAGCGCTAACCGACTACCCGGGGAGCAGTACTTC
J gene: TRBJ1-1; V gene: TRBV6-5; clone size: -; D gene: -; CDR3 protein: CASSFRGSEAFF; CDR3 DNA: TGTGCCAGCAGCTTCCGGGGGTCTGAAGCTTTCTTT
J gene: TRBJ2-7; V gene: TRBV12-5; clone size: -; D gene: TRBD2; CDR3 protein: CASGPKAGGLYEQYF; CDR3 DNA: TGTGCTAGTGGCCCCAAGGCGGGAGGGCTCTACGAGCAGTACTTC
J gene: TRBJ1-4; V gene: TRBV28; clone size: -; D gene: TRBD1; CDR3 protein: CASSLLGTANEKLFF; CDR3 DNA: TGTGCCAGCAGTTTATTAGGGACAGCTAATGAAAAACTGTTTTTT
J gene: TRBJ2-1; V gene: TRBV6-5; clone size: few; D gene: TRBD1; CDR3 protein: CASSYRRQGEYNEQFF; CDR3 DNA: TGTGCCAGCAGTTATCGCAGACAGGGAGAGTACAATGAGCAGTTCTTC
J gene: TRBJ2-5; V gene: TRBV5-1; clone size: -; D gene: TRBD2; CDR3 protein: CATRGLAGGQETQYF; CDR3 DNA: TGCGCGACCAGGGGACTAGCGGGAGGTCAAGAGACCCAGTACTTC
J gene: TRBJ1-6; V gene: TRBV27; clone size: -; D gene: TRBD1; CDR3 protein: CASKGQFNSPLHF; CDR3 DNA: TGTGCCAGCAAGGGACAGTTTAATTCACCCCTCCACTTT
J gene: TRBJ2-7; V gene: TRBV10-3; clone size: -; D gene: -; CDR3 protein: CAIGGGSPPNYYEQYF; CDR3 DNA: TGTGCCATCGGGGGGGGCTCTCCCCCAAACTACTACGAGCAGTACTTC
J gene: TRBJ1-1; V gene: TRBV30; clone size: -; D gene: -; CDR3 protein: CAWSVQGRKAFF; CDR3 DNA: TGTGCCTGGAGTGTACAGGGCCGGAAAGCTTTCTTT
J gene: TRBJ1-2; V gene: TRBV7-2; clone size: -; D gene: TRBD1; CDR3 protein: CASSRGQGNYGYTF; CDR3 DNA: TGTGCCAGCAGCCGCGGACAGGGCAACTATGGCTACACCTTC
J gene: TRBJ1-1; V gene: TRBV29-1; clone size: -; D gene: TRBD1; CDR3 protein: CSVEGTVLTEAFF; CDR3 DNA: TGCAGCGTTGAGGGGACAGTACTCACTGAAGCTTTCTTT
J gene: TRBJ2-7; V gene: TRBV10-3; clone size: -; D gene: -; CDR3 protein: CAISEETGSYEQYF; CDR3 DNA: TGTGCCATCAGTGAGGAGACAGGCTCCTACGAGCAGTACTTC
J gene: TRBJ1-2; V gene: TRBV6-5; clone size: -; D gene: TRBD1; CDR3 protein: CASTTRDSYGYTF; CDR3 DNA: TGTGCCAGCACCACCCGGGACAGCTATGGCTACACCTTC
J gene: TRBJ1-1; V gene: TRBV5-1; clone size: -; D gene: TRBD1; CDR3 protein: CASSSRQGLSAEAFF; CDR3 DNA: TGCGCCAGCAGCTCTCGACAGGGGTTATCGGCTGAAGCTTTCTTT
J gene: TRBJ2-5; V gene: TRBV5-1; clone size: once; D gene: -; CDR3 protein: CASSLDGRVGETQYF; CDR3 DNA: TGCGCCAGCAGCTTGGACGGGCGGGTGGGAGAGACCCAGTACTTC
J gene: TRBJ2-2; V gene: TRBV27; clone size: -; D gene: -; CDR3 protein: CASRPGTPVSAGELFF; CDR3 DNA: TGTGCCAGCAGACCCGGGACTCCTGTCAGCGCCGGGGAGCTGTTTTTT
J gene: TRBJ1-1; V gene: TRBV29-1; clone size: -; D gene: TRBD1; CDR3 protein: CSVRDRGRSSDTEAFF; CDR3 DNA: TGCAGCGTCCGCGACAGGGGGCGTAGTTCCGACACTGAAGCTTTCTTT
J gene: TRBJ1-2; V gene: TRBV30; clone size: few; D gene: -; CDR3 protein: CAWSIVGARYGYTF; CDR3 DNA: TGTGCCTGGAGTATTGTAGGGGCGCGGTATGGCTACACCTTC
J gene: TRBJ2-2; V gene: TRBV19; clone size: few; D gene: -; CDR3 protein: CASKRAGELFF; CDR3 DNA: TGTGCCAGTAAGCGGGCCGGGGAGCTGTTTTTT